These 10 T cell receptor beta chains share one sample of origin, sequenced in a study of T cell responses to AZD1222 COVID-19 vaccine. Profiled with immunoSEQ multiplex PCR; TCRdb holds only in-frame clones, not every one. The sample consists of 150,000 to 200,000 clones, about 92% of them appearing once. Material: peripheral blood, obtained 28 days after the second AZD1222 dose. The receptors stem from an adult who received the AZD1222 COVID-19 vaccine.

The chain uses TRBV7-9 and TRBJ1-1; 9 nucleotides agree with TRBD1. The CDR3 has 15 residues. CDR1 is SEHNR and CDR2 is FQNEAQ in the germline V gene (reference sequence). Losses at the gene ends were 4 bases for V and 4 bases for J; bases not matched to a gene: 7. The CDR3 sequence is CASSWDRAGVTEAFF. The CDR3 coding sequence is TGTGCCAGCAGCTGGGACAGGGCGGGGGTCACTGAAGCTTTCTTT.

The rearrangement joins TRBV9 to TRBJ2-2; a possible D gene is TRBD2 (6 bases). Trimming stripped 0 bases from V and 2 bases from J, with 11 bases between. The CDR3 is 16 residues long. Germline V lookup: CDR1 SGDLS, CDR2 YYNGEE. CDR3 region: CASSVAAGPNTGELFF. The CDR3 DNA sequence: TGTGCCAGCAGCGTAGCGGCGGGGCCAAACACCGGGGAGCTGTTTTTT.

The chain carries TRBV13 and TRBJ2-1; 7 bases fit TRBD1. The V gene end was trimmed by 6 bases and the J gene end by 9 bases; junction bases not matched to a gene: 5. This CDR3 spans 12 amino acids. Looked up from germline, CDR1 is PRHDT and CDR2 is FYEKMQ (reference sequence). CDR3 bases: TGTGCCAGCAGGCGGACAGGATTTGAGCAGTTCTTC. Encoded protein: CASRRTGFEQFF.

The rearrangement uses TRBV7-9 and TRBJ2-5; TRBD1 aligns across 7 bases. The CDR3 consists of 13 residues. Germline V gene lookup returns CDR1 SEHNR and CDR2 FQNEAQ (reference sequence). The junction had 2 bases not matched to a gene; V was cut back by 5 bases and J by 2 bases. The CDR3 reads CASSLGQQETQYF. The CDR3 DNA reads TGTGCCAGCAGCCTGGGACAGCAAGAGACCCAGTACTTC.

The gene calls are TRBV27 and TRBJ1-1; TRBD1 matches 9 bases. Germline V lookup: CDR1 MNHEY, CDR2 SMNVEV (reference sequence). V shed 5 bases and J 10 bases; nucleotides not matched to a gene: 8. The CDR3 has 13 residues. Here the CDR3 reads CASSPWDRVGAFF. The CDR3 DNA follows: TGTGCCAGCAGTCCATGGGACAGGGTGGGAGCTTTCTTT.

V and J are TRBV21-1 and TRBJ1-2. TRBV21-1 is a listed pseudogene. This CDR3 contains 16 residues. The DNA for the CDR3 is TGTGCCAGCAGCATCGGGGGACGGATTAATAACTATGGCTACACCTTC. Its protein is CASSIGGRINNYGYTF.

This clone has only one observation. The chain is built from TRBV7-3 and TRBJ1-2, with D perhaps matching TRBD1 (5 bases). Trimming shortened V by 3 bases and J by 2 bases, and 7 bases separated the two germline ends. This CDR3 comprises 13 residues. Germline-derived CDR1 and CDR2 are SGHTA and FQGTGA. The DNA of the CDR3 is TGTGCCAGCAGCTTGACAGAGAACTATGGCTACACCTTC. It translates to CASSLTENYGYTF.

This chain uses TRBV19 with TRBJ1-2; D remains ambiguous. Deletions cut 0 bases from V and 1 base from J, with 3 bases between. The CDR3 extends over 13 amino acids. From germline, CDR1 is LNHDA and CDR2 SQIVND (reference sequence). In nucleotides, the CDR3 is TGTGCCAGTAGTATAGACAGTAACTATGGCTACACCTTC. Protein sequence: CASSIDSNYGYTF.

This chain joins TRBV15 and TRBJ1-5, with unresolved D. V dropped 0 bases and J dropped 7 bases, with 10 bases sitting between them. CDR3 size: 14 residues. CDR1 LNHNV and CDR2 YYDKDF come from the germline V gene (reference sequence). The CDR3 here is CATSRDRGWQPQHF. For the CDR3, the DNA is TGTGCCACCAGCAGAGATCGAGGGTGGCAGCCCCAGCATTTT.

The chain links TRBV7-2 to TRBJ2-3; 16 nucleotides align to TRBD2. Germline trimming cut 1 base from V and 7 bases from J; bases unmatched to any gene: 5. CDR1 and CDR2 from the germline V gene are SGHTA and FQGNSA. The CDR3 contains 17 residues. CDR3 in DNA: TGTGCCAGCAGCTTAGAGGGGACTAGCGGGGGGGAAAATACGCAGTATTTT. Residues: CASSLEGTSGGENTQYF.